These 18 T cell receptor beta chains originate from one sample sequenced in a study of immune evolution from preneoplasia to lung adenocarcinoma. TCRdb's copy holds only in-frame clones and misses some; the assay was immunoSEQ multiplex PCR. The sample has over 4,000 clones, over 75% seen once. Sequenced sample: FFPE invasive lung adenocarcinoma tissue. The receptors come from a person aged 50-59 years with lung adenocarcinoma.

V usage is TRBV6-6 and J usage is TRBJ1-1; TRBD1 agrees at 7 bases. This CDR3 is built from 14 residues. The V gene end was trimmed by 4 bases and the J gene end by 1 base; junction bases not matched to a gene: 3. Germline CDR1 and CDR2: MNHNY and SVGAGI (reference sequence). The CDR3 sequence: CASSSRTGNTEAFF. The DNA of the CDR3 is TGTGCCAGCAGTTCCAGGACAGGGAACACTGAAGCTTTCTTT.

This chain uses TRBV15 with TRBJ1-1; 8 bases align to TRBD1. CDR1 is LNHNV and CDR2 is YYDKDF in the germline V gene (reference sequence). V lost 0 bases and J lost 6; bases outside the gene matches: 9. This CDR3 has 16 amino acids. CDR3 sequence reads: CATSRDRTGLGSEAFF. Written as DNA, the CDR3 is TGTGCCACCAGCAGAGATCGGACAGGGTTGGGCTCTGAAGCTTTCTTT.

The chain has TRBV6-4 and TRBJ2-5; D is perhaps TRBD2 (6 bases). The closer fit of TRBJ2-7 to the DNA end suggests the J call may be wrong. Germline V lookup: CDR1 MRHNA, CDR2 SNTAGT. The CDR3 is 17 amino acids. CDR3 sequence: CASSDFRPDGSSYEQYF. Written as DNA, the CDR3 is TGTGCCAGCAGTGATTTCCGCCCCGACGGGAGCTCCTACGAGCAGTACTTC.

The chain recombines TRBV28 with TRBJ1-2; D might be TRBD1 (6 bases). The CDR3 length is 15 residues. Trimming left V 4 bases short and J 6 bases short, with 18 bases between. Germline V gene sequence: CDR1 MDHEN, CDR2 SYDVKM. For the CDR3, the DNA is TGTGCCAGCAGTTCCCCAACGGGACAAAGGAATGGCTACACCTTC. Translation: CASSSPTGQRNGYTF.

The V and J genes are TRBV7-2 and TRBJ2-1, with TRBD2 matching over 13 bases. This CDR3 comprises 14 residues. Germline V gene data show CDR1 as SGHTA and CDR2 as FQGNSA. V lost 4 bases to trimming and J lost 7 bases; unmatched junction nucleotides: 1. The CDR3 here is CASSSTSGRNEQFF. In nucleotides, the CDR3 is TGTGCCAGCAGCTCGACTAGCGGGAGGAATGAGCAGTTCTTC.

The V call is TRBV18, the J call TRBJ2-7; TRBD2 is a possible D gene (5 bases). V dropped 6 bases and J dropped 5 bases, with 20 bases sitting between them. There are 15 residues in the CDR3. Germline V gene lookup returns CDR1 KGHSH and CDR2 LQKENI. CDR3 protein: CASSREGLGENEQYF. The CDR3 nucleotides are TGTGCCAGCTCCCGCGAAGGACTGGGCGAGAACGAGCAGTACTTC. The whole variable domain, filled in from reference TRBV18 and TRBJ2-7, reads NAGVMQNPRHLVRRRGQEARLRCSPMKGHSHVYWYRQLPEEGLKFMVYLQKENIIDESGMPKERFSAEFPKEGPSILRIQQVVRGDSAAYFCASSREGLGENEQYFGPGTRLTVT.

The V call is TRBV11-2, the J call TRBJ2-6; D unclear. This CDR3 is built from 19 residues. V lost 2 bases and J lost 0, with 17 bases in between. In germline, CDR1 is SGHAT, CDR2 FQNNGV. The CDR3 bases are TGTGCCAGCAGCTTACAACAAGGTTCGGGTAGCTCTGGGGCCAACGTCCTGACTTTC. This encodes CASSLQQGSGSSGANVLTF.

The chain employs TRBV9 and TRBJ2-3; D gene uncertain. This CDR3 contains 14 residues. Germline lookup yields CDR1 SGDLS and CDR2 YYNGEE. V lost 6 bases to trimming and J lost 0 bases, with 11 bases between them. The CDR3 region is CASTSGSSTDTQYF. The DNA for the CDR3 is TGTGCCAGCACCTCCGGGTCAAGCACAGATACGCAGTATTTT.

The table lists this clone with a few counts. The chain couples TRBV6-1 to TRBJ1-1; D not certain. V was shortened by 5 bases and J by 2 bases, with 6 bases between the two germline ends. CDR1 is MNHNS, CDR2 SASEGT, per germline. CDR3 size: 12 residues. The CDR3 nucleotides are TGTGCCAGCAGTACATTAAACACTGAAGCTTTCTTT. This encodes CASSTLNTEAFF.

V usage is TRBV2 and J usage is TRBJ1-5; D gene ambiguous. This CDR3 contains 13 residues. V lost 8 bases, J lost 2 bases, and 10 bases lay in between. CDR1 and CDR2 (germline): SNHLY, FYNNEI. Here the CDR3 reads CASSGDGNQPQHF. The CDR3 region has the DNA TGTGCCAGCTCCGGGGATGGCAATCAGCCCCAGCATTTT.

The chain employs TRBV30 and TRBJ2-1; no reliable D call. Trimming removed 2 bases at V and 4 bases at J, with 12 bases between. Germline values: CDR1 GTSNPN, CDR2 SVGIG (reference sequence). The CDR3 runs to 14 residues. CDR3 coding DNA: TGTGCCTGGAGTTCCCCGAGGTGGTACAATGAGCAGTTCTTC. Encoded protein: CAWSSPRWYNEQFF.

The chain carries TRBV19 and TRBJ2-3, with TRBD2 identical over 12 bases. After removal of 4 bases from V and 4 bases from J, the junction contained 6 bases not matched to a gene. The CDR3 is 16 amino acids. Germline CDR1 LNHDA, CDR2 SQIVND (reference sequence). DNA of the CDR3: TGTGCCAGTAGTAGGACTAGCGGGATGGTGGCAGATACGCAGTATTTT. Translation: CASSRTSGMVADTQYF.

CDR3 bases: TGTGCCAGCAGCCCGAAGGACAGTTTCAATCAGCCCCAGCATTTT. Translating it yields CASSPKDSFNQPQHF. This sequence joins TRBV5-5 and TRBJ1-5; a weak D match, TRBD1 (6 bases). Trimming pared 4 bases from V and 3 bases from J, leaving 14 bases between. The CDR3 contains 15 residues. Germline V gene lookup returns CDR1 SGHKS and CDR2 YYEKEE (reference sequence).

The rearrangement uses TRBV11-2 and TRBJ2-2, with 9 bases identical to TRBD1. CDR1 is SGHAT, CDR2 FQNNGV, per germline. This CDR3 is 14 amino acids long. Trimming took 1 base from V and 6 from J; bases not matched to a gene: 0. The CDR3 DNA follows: TGTGCCAGCAGCTTAGGGGACAGGGCCGGGGAGCTGTTTTTT. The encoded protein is CASSLGDRAGELFF.

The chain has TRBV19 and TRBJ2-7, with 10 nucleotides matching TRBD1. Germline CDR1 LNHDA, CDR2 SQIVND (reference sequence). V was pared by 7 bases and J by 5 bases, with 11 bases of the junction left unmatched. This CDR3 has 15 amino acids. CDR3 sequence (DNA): TGTGCCAGTAATACCCCAGGACAGGGGGAGGACGAGCAGTACTTC. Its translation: CASNTPGQGEDEQYF. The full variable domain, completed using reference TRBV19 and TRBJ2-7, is DGGITQSPKYLFRKEGQNVTLSCEQNLNHDAMYWYRQDPGQGLRLIYYSQIVNDFQKGDIAEGYSVSREKKESFPLTVTSAQKNPTAFYLCASNTPGQGEDEQYFGPGTRLTVT.

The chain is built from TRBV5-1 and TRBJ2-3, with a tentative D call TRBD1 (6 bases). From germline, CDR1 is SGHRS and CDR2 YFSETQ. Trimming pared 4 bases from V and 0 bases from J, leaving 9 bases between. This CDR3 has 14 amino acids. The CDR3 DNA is TGCGCCAGCAGCCCAGGGGTTAGCACAGATACGCAGTATTTT. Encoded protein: CASSPGVSTDTQYF.

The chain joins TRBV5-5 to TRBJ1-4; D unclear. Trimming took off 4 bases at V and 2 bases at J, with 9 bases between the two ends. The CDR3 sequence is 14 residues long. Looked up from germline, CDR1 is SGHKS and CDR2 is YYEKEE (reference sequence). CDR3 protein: CASSQGWTNEKLFF. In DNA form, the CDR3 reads TGTGCCAGCAGCCAAGGGTGGACTAATGAAAAACTGTTTTTT.

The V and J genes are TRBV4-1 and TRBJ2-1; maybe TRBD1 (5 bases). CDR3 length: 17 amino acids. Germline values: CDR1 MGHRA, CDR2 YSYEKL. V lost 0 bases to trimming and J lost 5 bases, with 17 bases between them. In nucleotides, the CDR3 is TGCGCCAGCAGCCAAGATTCGAGCTGGGGCCAGCACAATGAGCAGTTCTTC. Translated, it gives CASSQDSSWGQHNEQFF.